This TCR beta chain was recorded in a study of cytomegalovirus exposure and HLA in healthy donors. Notes on the study in general: Roughly 170 TCR beta chains were listed as cytomegalovirus-associated.

Repertoires were generated with immunoSEQ multiplex PCR, while TCRdb's copy carries only in-frame clones and drops some. The table shows 100,000 to 150,000 clones, with around 90% occurring only once. The CDR3 totals 13 residues. Germline-derived CDR1 and CDR2 are MNHEY and SVGAGI. V was shortened by 6 bases and J by 10 bases, with 18 bases between the two germline ends. A word on this clone: Its antigen is unidentified.

The source material was PBMCs. The receptor was derived from a woman younger than 35 in good health and CMV-seronegative. This rearrangement joins TRBV6-5 to TRBJ1-1; TRBD1 might be the D (5 bases). This chain's CDR3 is CASRGGPLGGAFF. Here the CDR3 DNA reads TGTGCCAGCAGGGGGGGACCTCTGGGGGGAGCTTTCTTT.